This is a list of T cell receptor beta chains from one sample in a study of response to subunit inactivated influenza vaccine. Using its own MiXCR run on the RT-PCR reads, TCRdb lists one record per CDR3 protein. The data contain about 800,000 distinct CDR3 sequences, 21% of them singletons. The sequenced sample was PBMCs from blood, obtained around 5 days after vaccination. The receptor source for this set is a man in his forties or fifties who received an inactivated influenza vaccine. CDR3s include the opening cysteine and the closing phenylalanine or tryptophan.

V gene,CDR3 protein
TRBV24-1,CATSDPTGDEQYF
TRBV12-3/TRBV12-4,CASSLVLGFTDTQYF
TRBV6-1,CASSAHGELFF
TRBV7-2,CASSLNGGQGDTQYF
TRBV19,CASSFGQGTKTQYF
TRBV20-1,CSARGQYEQYF
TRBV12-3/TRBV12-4,CASSDPGETQYF
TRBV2,CASSTSGRLGGELFF
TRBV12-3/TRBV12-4,CASRVTGMTGELFF
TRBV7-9,CASSRSDRRGLVTEAFF
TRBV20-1,CSATRTSGSVGVKNIQYF
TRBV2,CASSELGRPQHF
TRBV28,CASSLRRYTEAFF
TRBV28,CASSYNEDQDTEAFF
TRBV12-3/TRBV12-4,CASTPGTANTGELFF
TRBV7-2,CASSWGSGGANEQFF
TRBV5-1,CASSARQGGSAEQYF
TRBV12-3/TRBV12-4,CASSLVQGVAEQYF
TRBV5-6,CASSPGTEDYEQYF
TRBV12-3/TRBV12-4,CASSLAPSSGANVLTF
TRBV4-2,CASSQESTGFLHEQYF
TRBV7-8,CASSPIEKLSYEQYF
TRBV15,CATGRLRQEGEAFF
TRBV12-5,CASGLVVTGNTGELFF
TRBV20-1,CSAGMTGDSPLHF
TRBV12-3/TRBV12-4,CASSQTIWGSYNSPLHF
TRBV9,CASSVGAGGGTYEQYF